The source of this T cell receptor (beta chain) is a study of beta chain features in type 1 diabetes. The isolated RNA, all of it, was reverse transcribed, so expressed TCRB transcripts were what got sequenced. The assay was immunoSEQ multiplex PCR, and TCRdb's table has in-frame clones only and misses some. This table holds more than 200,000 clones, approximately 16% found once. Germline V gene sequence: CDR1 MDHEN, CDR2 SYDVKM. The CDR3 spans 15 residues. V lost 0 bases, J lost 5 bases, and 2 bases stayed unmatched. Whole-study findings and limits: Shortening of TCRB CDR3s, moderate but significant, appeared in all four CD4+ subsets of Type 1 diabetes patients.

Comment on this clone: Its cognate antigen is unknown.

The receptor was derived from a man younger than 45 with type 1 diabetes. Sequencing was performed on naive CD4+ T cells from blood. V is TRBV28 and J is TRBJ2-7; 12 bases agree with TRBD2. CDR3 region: CASSLWASGRDEQYF. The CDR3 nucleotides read TGTGCCAGCAGTTTATGGGCTAGCGGGAGGGACGAGCAGTACTTC.